The present T cell receptor (beta chain) was sequenced within a study of CD8+ T cells in alopecia areata. Sequencing used cDNA as its template, made by extracting RNA and reverse transcribing it. Here immunoSEQ multiplex PCR was the method, and the copy in TCRdb shows in-frame clones only, minus some. The data show some 200,000 clones, around two fifths seen once. Treatment specified: oral pan-JAK inhibitor, 5-10 mg twice daily. The CDR3 loop spans 12 amino acids. Trimming stripped 1 base from V and 13 bases from J, with 11 bases between. CDR1 is SGHDN, CDR2 FVKESK, per germline. The genes are TRBV14 and TRBJ2-1; D unresolved. The sample in question was CD4+ T cells sorted from blood, obtained at approximately week 36, from a patient treated with tofacitinib. The receptor's source is a human donor with alopecia areata. The CDR3: CASSQVSRSQFF. Written as DNA, the CDR3 is TGTGCCAGCAGCCAAGTTTCGCGTAGCCAGTTCTTC.